These 25 T cell receptor beta chains were all obtained from the same sample, sequenced in a study of vaccination and CD4 T cells after COVID-19. What these receptors recognize is not known. Once obtained from cultured CD4+ T cells, the DNA was sequenced using the Oncomine TCR Beta short-read assay. Using its own MiXCR run on the PCR reads, TCRdb lists one record per CDR3 protein. Of fewer than 20,000 distinct CDR3 sequences in the sample, roughly two fifths were seen once. The treatment: roughly 10-day PBMC culture with coronavirus spike peptide pools or control peptides (ViraFEST assay). The sample in question was CD4+ T cells from blood, cultured in vitro, obtained before SARS-CoV-2 vaccination. Receptors were obtained from a human donor who received a COVID-19 vaccine.

This clonotype was seen only a few times. The chain recombines TRBV20-1 with TRBJ2-4; 8 bases match TRBD1. Per germline, CDR1 DFQATT and CDR2 SNEGSKA (reference sequence). The junction had 7 bases not matched to a gene; V was cut back by 2 bases and J by 10 bases. There are 13 residues in the CDR3. The CDR3 loop reads CSARTRTGRIQYF. For the CDR3, the DNA is TGCAGTGCTAGAACGCGGACAGGGAGGATTCAGTACTTC.

V usage is TRBV20-1 and J usage is TRBJ2-3; possibly TRBD1 for D (5 bases). CDR1 DFQATT and CDR2 SNEGSKA come from the germline V gene (reference sequence). Trimming took 8 bases from V and 3 from J, leaving 12 bases between them. The CDR3 is made up of 12 amino acids. CDR3 sequence: CSLGRGTDTQYF. CDR3 in DNA: TGCAGTCTGGGGCGCGGAACAGATACGCAGTATTTT.

The chain joins TRBV6-1 to TRBJ1-2; D gene ambiguous. V lost 2 bases and J lost 5, with 9 bases in between. The CDR3 is 13 amino acids. Germline CDR1 is MNHNS and CDR2 is SASEGT. The CDR3 bases are TGTGCCAGCAGTGAATTGCCTTCGTATGGCTACACCTTC. This encodes CASSELPSYGYTF.

V is TRBV24-1 and J is TRBJ2-7; 7 bases align to TRBD1. The CDR3 extends over 12 amino acids. Germline V lookup: CDR1 KGHDR, CDR2 SFDVKD. Trimming cost V 5 bases and J 9 bases; bases outside gene matches: 6. In DNA, the CDR3 is TGTGCCACCAGTGGCCAGGGGGAAGGGCAGTACTTC. This sequence encodes CATSGQGEGQYF.

This clonotype was seen more than once but under ten times. The genes are TRBV7-2 and TRBJ1-1; 8 bases match TRBD1. The germline V gene encodes CDR1 SGHTA and CDR2 FQGNSA. The V gene end was trimmed by 5 bases and the J gene end by 0 bases; junction bases not matched to a gene: 5. The length of the CDR3 is 15 residues. CDR3 bases: TGTGCCAGCAGCCCGACGGACAGGGTGAACACTGAAGCTTTCTTT. Translated: CASSPTDRVNTEAFF.

This clonotype turned up a few times. CDR3 sequence reads: CASSLASLTDTQYF. The CDR3 DNA sequence: TGTGCCAGCAGTTTGGCTAGCCTCACAGATACGCAGTATTTT. The chain has TRBV12-3 or TRBV12-4 and TRBJ2-3, with D perhaps matching TRBD2 (5 bases). The CDR3 covers 14 residues. V lost 3 bases to trimming and J lost 2 bases, with 9 bases between them.

This clonotype has a single count. This rearrangement joins TRBV7-9 to TRBJ2-3; 7 positions agree with TRBD2. Germline V CDR1 and CDR2: SEHNR, FQNEAQ (reference sequence). Losses at the gene ends were 3 bases for V and 3 bases for J; bases not matched to a gene: 15. This CDR3 is 18 amino acids long. In DNA form, the CDR3 reads TGTGCCAGCAGCTTTCCTTCGGCGGGAAGGACTAGGACAGATACGCAGTATTTT. Encoded protein: CASSFPSAGRTRTDTQYF.

J is TRBJ1-2 and V is TRBV6-1; 8 bases agree with TRBD1. Germline values: CDR1 MNHNS, CDR2 SASEGT. CDR3 size: 13 residues. J lost 8 bases, V lost 4 bases, and 6 bases had no gene match. CDR3 protein: CASSAGGPRGYTF. CDR3 in DNA: TGTGCCAGCAGTGCAGGGGGCCCTAGGGGCTACACCTTC.

J is TRBJ1-1 and V is TRBV19; tentative D call: TRBD1 (6 bases). The CDR3 is made up of 15 amino acids. Looked up from germline, CDR1 is LNHDA and CDR2 is SQIVND (reference sequence). Trimming shortened V by 2 bases and J by 0 bases, and 10 bases separated the two germline ends. The CDR3 protein is CASSIMGGMNTEAFF. The CDR3 DNA reads TGTGCCAGTAGTATAATGGGGGGCATGAACACTGAAGCTTTCTTT.

This clonotype was detected a few times. The genes are TRBV5-3 and TRBJ1-1; TRBD1 matches at 7 bases. TRBV5-3 is given ORF status, its function remaining uncertain. This CDR3 contains 15 residues. Trimming cost V 8 bases and J 5 bases; bases outside gene matches: 15. The CDR3 nucleotides read TGTGCCAGCACCCCTCAGGGGGGGGTGAGGACTGAAGCTTTCTTT. Its protein product is CASTPQGGVRTEAFF.

This clonotype is judged large (0.1 to 1%). The V call is TRBV2, the J call TRBJ2-5; D not certain. The ends were cut back, 7 bases at V and 0 bases at J, with 9 bases in the middle. The CDR3 runs 13 residues. Germline V gives CDR1 SNHLY, CDR2 FYNNEI. CDR3 nucleotides: TGTGCCAGCAAGCCTCCGTACCAAGAGACCCAGTACTTC. The encoded protein is CASKPPYQETQYF.

This clonotype was seen a single time. The CDR3 DNA reads TGCAGTGCTACATCCTGGGGGACCCAAGAGACCCAGTACTTC. Amino acids: CSATSWGTQETQYF. The rearrangement uses TRBV20-1 and TRBJ2-5; either TRBD1 or TRBD2 may supply D (5 bases each). This CDR3 comprises 14 residues. With 4 bases removed from V and 1 base from J, the gap between germline ends came to 13 bases. Germline V gives CDR1 DFQATT, CDR2 SNEGSKA (reference sequence).

This clonotype was seen more than once but under ten times. This chain links TRBV27 with TRBJ2-7; 7 bases map to TRBD1. Per the germline V gene, CDR1 is MNHEY and CDR2 is SMNVEV (reference sequence). The CDR3 contains 14 residues. J lost 4 bases, V lost 4 bases, and 7 bases had no gene match. The CDR3 spells CASSSTGKIYEQYF. For the CDR3, the DNA is TGTGCCAGCAGTTCGACAGGGAAGATTTACGAGCAGTACTTC.

J is TRBJ1-5 and V is TRBV7-8; maybe TRBD1 (6 bases). The CDR3 totals 16 residues. The V end was cut by 1 base, the J end by 9 bases, with 19 bases between. Germline V CDR1 and CDR2: SGHVS, FQNEAQ. CDR3 residues: CASSLEGRGRVGPQHF. CDR3 bases: TGTGCCAGCAGCTTAGAGGGCAGGGGAAGGGTTGGGCCCCAGCATTTT.

This clonotype has only a few counts. This chain links TRBV21-1 with TRBJ1-2. TRBV21-1 is a recognized pseudogene. This CDR3 region has 14 residues. CDR3 DNA sequence: TGTGCCAGCAGCAAGCTCGGCAGAAGATATGGCTACACCTTC. This sequence encodes CASSKLGRRYGYTF.

The chain combines TRBV5-1 with TRBJ2-7; 7 bases agree with TRBD1. Germline assignment: CDR1 SGHRS and CDR2 YFSETQ. The V and J ends lost 0 bases and 3 bases, in that order; junction bases with no gene match: 3. This CDR3 comprises 14 residues. Here the CDR3 DNA reads TGCGCCAGCAGCTTGGACCCAGGGGGCTACGAGCAGTACTTC. It encodes CASSLDPGGYEQYF.

V is TRBV6-1 and J is TRBJ1-1, with unresolved D. The CDR3 spans 13 residues. Trimming pared 2 bases from V and 5 bases from J, leaving 9 bases between. CDR1 and CDR2 (germline): MNHNS, SASEGT. For the CDR3, the DNA is TGTGCCAGCAGTGAATCTACGGTAACTGAAGCTTTCTTT. Residues: CASSESTVTEAFF.

The chain combines TRBV4-2 with TRBJ1-2; D might be TRBD1 (5 bases). The germline V gene encodes CDR1 LGHNA and CDR2 YNFKEQ. The germline V and J ends were trimmed by 1 base and 3 bases, with 12 bases remaining between them. CDR3 length: 15 amino acids. CDR3 bases: TGTGCCAGCAGCCAAGCAAACGGGGGAGACTATGGCTACACCTTC. This gives the protein CASSQANGGDYGYTF.

V is TRBV30 and J is TRBJ2-3, with 7 bases identical to TRBD2. CDR1 and CDR2 from the germline V gene are GTSNPN and SVGIG (reference sequence). This CDR3 has 15 residues. V lost 2 bases to trimming and J lost 2 bases; unmatched junction nucleotides: 7. This chain's CDR3 is CAWSKASGLTDTQYF. The CDR3 nucleotides read TGTGCCTGGAGTAAGGCTAGCGGACTCACAGATACGCAGTATTTT. The full variable domain, in which reference TRBV30 and TRBJ2-3 provide the parts outside the CDR3, is SQTIHQWPATLVQPVGSPLSLECTVEGTSNPNLYWYRQAAGRGLQLLFYSVGIGQISSEVPQNLSASRPQDRQFILSSKKLLLSDSGFYLCAWSKASGLTDTQYFGPGTRLTVL.

This clonotype was seen more than once but under ten times. The V call is TRBV18, the J call TRBJ1-1, with D tentatively TRBD1 (5 bases). V was trimmed by 5 bases and J by 0 bases, leaving 7 bases between them. This CDR3 has 13 amino acids. The germline CDR1 and CDR2 sequences are KGHSH and LQKENI. DNA of the CDR3: TGTGCCAGCTCAGCCAGGGTGAACACTGAAGCTTTCTTT. Amino acid sequence: CASSARVNTEAFF.

A few counts support this clonotype. This chain joins TRBV10-3 and TRBJ1-1, with a tentative D call TRBD1 (6 bases). V was clipped by 4 bases and J by 0 bases, with 12 bases between them. Germline V CDR1 and CDR2: ENHRY, SYGVKD. This CDR3 spans 15 amino acids. The CDR3 loop is CAISGHREMNTEAFF. The CDR3 coding sequence is TGTGCCATCAGTGGCCACAGGGAAATGAACACTGAAGCTTTCTTT.

V and J are TRBV6-5 and TRBJ1-2; 7 nucleotides line up with TRBD1. CDR1 is MNHEY and CDR2 is SVGAGI in the germline V gene. The CDR3 is 18 residues long. V lost 0 bases, J lost 4 bases, and 14 bases stayed unmatched. The chain's CDR3 is CASSYSGSQGYRGYGYTF. CDR3 DNA: TGTGCCAGCAGTTACTCGGGGTCTCAGGGCTACAGGGGCTATGGCTACACCTTC.

This rearrangement joins TRBV6-1 to TRBJ2-1; 11 bases match TRBD2. The germline V gene encodes CDR1 MNHNS and CDR2 SASEGT. CDR3 size: 15 residues. Trimming removed 8 bases from V and 10 bases from J; junction bases left unmatched: 13. The CDR3 nucleotides are TGTGCCAGCGGTCGGAGTAGCGGGGGGGTAAGGGAGCAGTTCTTC. It yields the protein CASGRSSGGVREQFF.

The J gene is TRBJ1-4, the V gene TRBV2, with 10 bases lining up with TRBD1. V lost 4 bases to trimming and J lost 9 bases; unmatched junction nucleotides: 8. Germline values: CDR1 SNHLY, CDR2 FYNNEI. The CDR3 covers 15 residues. The CDR3 reads CASSAGQGGIKKLFF. In nucleotides, the CDR3 is TGTGCCAGCAGTGCCGGACAGGGGGGAATTAAAAAACTGTTTTTT.

Only a few counts were recorded for this clonotype. The chain carries TRBV7-7 and TRBJ2-1; 8 bases agree with TRBD2. After removal of 6 bases from V and 1 base from J, the junction contained 2 bases not matched to a gene. The CDR3 length is 14 residues. In germline, CDR1 is SSHAT, CDR2 FNYEAQ (reference sequence). Here the CDR3 reads CASSLAGSYNEQFF. The DNA of the CDR3 is TGTGCCAGCAGTCTAGCGGGTTCCTACAATGAGCAGTTCTTC.